This is a list of T cell receptor beta chains from one sample in a study of cytomegalovirus exposure and HLA in healthy donors. Some clones are missing from TCRdb's copy, which holds only in-frame ones; the method was immunoSEQ multiplex PCR. Among 300,000 or so clones, approximately 85% were seen once, and the ten largest hold more than 1.5%. Sequenced: PBMCs. These receptors originate from a woman in her forties in good health and CMV-seropositive. CDR3s include the opening cysteine and the closing phenylalanine or tryptophan. D genes are given only for firm matches. Not all rows give a size; the values are once, few, many and, for expanded clones, a class.

V gene	clone size	J gene	D gene	CDR3 protein	CDR3 DNA
TRBV27	NA	TRBJ2-1	NA	CASRFGTSNNEQFF	TGTGCCAGCAGATTCGGGACAAGTAACAATGAGCAGTTCTTC
TRBV30	NA	TRBJ1-5	TRBD1	CAWRVGQGNQPQHF	TGTGCCTGGAGAGTGGGACAGGGTAATCAGCCCCAGCATTTT
TRBV5-1	NA	TRBJ1-2	NA	CASSLFPGINYGYTF	TGCGCCAGCAGCTTGTTTCCAGGCATCAACTATGGCTACACCTTC
TRBV15	NA	TRBJ1-4	TRBD1	CATSRDLTRGLGEKLFF	TGTGCCACCAGCAGAGATTTAACGAGGGGGCTGGGTGAAAAACTGTTTTTT
TRBV29-1	NA	TRBJ1-1	NA	CSVVGSGVGTEAFF	TGCAGCGTTGTAGGCTCGGGGGTCGGGACTGAAGCTTTCTTT
TRBV7-3	NA	TRBJ1-2	TRBD1	CASSFGTGYGYTF	TGTGCCAGCAGCTTCGGGACAGGGTATGGCTACACCTTC
TRBV2	NA	TRBJ1-1	NA	CASSHDTNTEAFF	TGTGCCAGCAGCCACGACACGAACACTGAAGCTTTCTTT
TRBV4-1	NA	TRBJ2-1	TRBD2	CASSQEGGKLAGNRRLNKQFF	TGCGCCAGCAGCCAAGAAGGGGGAAAACTAGCGGGAAACCGGAGGCTCAATAAGCAGTTCTTC
TRBV28	NA	TRBJ1-5	NA	CASSLSGNNQPQHF	TGTGCCAGCAGTTTAAGCGGGAACAATCAGCCCCAGCATTTT
TRBV19	NA	TRBJ2-7	TRBD2	CASSIHLAVTYEQYF	TGTGCCAGTAGTATTCACCTAGCGGTAACCTACGAGCAGTACTTC
TRBV5-1	NA	TRBJ1-3	NA	CASSEGSIGGNTIYF	TGCGCCAGCAGCGAAGGGAGTATCGGTGGAAACACCATATATTTT
TRBV2	NA	TRBJ2-1	TRBD2	CASLAGGRTEQFF	TGTGCCAGTTTAGCGGGAGGGAGGACTGAGCAGTTCTTC
TRBV18	NA	TRBJ1-5	TRBD1	CASSFAGQGSNQPQHF	TGTGCCAGCTCGTTCGCGGGACAGGGGAGCAATCAGCCCCAGCATTTT
TRBV30	few	TRBJ1-4	TRBD1	CAWSRDRAEKLFF	TGTGCCTGGAGTAGGGACAGGGCCGAAAAACTGTTTTTT
TRBV5-1	NA	TRBJ1-1	NA	CASSDNREGTEAFF	TGCGCCAGCAGCGATAACAGGGAGGGCACTGAAGCTTTCTTT
TRBV18	NA	TRBJ2-7	TRBD2	CASSPASGRTYEQYF	TGTGCCAGCTCACCGGCGAGCGGGAGAACCTACGAGCAGTACTTC
TRBV5-1	NA	TRBJ1-6	NA	CASSFTGSNSPLHF	TGCGCCAGCAGCTTCACAGGGAGCAATTCACCCCTCCACTTT
TRBV7-2	NA	TRBJ2-4	NA	CASSSSTGNIQYF	TGTGCCAGCAGCAGCTCGACGGGAAACATTCAGTACTTC
TRBV7-2	NA	TRBJ2-4	NA	CASSVDYLLAKNIQYF	TGTGCCAGCAGCGTAGACTATCTCTTAGCCAAAAACATTCAGTACTTC
TRBV18	NA	TRBJ2-7	TRBD1	CASSPAGDRGTEQYF	TGTGCCAGCTCACCAGCGGGGGACAGGGGAACCGAGCAGTACTTC
TRBV4-2	NA	TRBJ2-1	NA	CASSQEFSAVYNEQFF	TGTGCCAGCAGCCAAGAGTTCAGCGCAGTTTACAATGAGCAGTTCTTC
TRBV30	NA	TRBJ2-6	NA	CAWSVARGFFSGANVLTF	TGTGCCTGGAGTGTGGCTAGGGGGTTCTTTTCTGGGGCCAACGTCCTGACTTTC
TRBV6-5	NA	TRBJ2-7	TRBD2	CASSYSGGFQYF	TGTGCCAGCAGTTACTCGGGGGGGTTTCAGTACTTC
TRBV2	NA	TRBJ1-2	TRBD1	CASSVWDRADYGYTF	TGTGCCAGCAGTGTTTGGGACAGGGCGGACTATGGCTACACCTTC
TRBV7-6	NA	TRBJ2-2	TRBD2	CASSLEGLAGGLATGELFF	TGTGCCAGCAGCTTAGAAGGACTAGCGGGGGGATTAGCTACCGGGGAGCTGTTTTTT
TRBV28	once	TRBJ1-6	TRBD1	CASSLVRTGGGDSPLHF	TGTGCCAGCAGTTTAGTTAGGACAGGTGGCGGTGATTCACCCCTCCACTTT
TRBV6-5	NA	TRBJ2-3	NA	CASSPFTPGADTQYF	TGTGCCAGCAGCCCTTTTACTCCAGGCGCAGATACGCAGTATTTT
TRBV10-3	NA	TRBJ1-2	NA	CAISEYEGYGYTF	TGTGCCATCAGTGAATATGAGGGCTATGGCTACACCTTC
TRBV7-2	NA	TRBJ2-4	NA	CASSPPGVNIQYF	TGTGCCAGCAGCCCACCGGGAGTGAACATTCAGTACTTC
TRBV27	few	TRBJ1-1	NA	CASSLPGYTEAFF	TGTGCCAGCAGTTTACCAGGGTACACTGAAGCTTTCTTT
TRBV5-4	NA	TRBJ2-1	TRBD2	CASSPTTSDSNEQFF	TGTGCCAGCAGCCCGACGACTAGCGACTCCAATGAGCAGTTCTTC
TRBV7-9	once	TRBJ2-3	TRBD2	CASRPRTSGVSTDTQYF	TGTGCCAGCAGACCTAGGACTAGCGGGGTTAGCACAGATACGCAGTATTTT
TRBV28	few	TRBJ1-2	TRBD1	CASSLMAGGSRGYTF	TGTGCCAGCAGCTTAATGGCAGGGGGCTCTCGTGGCTACACCTTC
TRBV5-1	NA	TRBJ1-1	TRBD1	CASSLSGQFSTEAFF	TGCGCCAGCAGCTTGTCGGGACAGTTCTCTACTGAAGCTTTCTTT
TRBV7-2	once	TRBJ1-4	NA	CASSLGYRSLTNEKLFF	TGTGCCAGCAGCTTAGGGTACAGGTCTTTAACTAATGAAAAACTGTTTTTT
TRBV5-6	NA	TRBJ2-1	TRBD2	CASSGSGRGVLYNEQFF	TGTGCCAGCAGCGGTAGCGGGAGGGGAGTTCTCTACAATGAGCAGTTCTTC
TRBV10-3	once	TRBJ1-3	NA	CAISESRFSGNTIYF	TGTGCCATCAGTGAGTCGAGATTCTCTGGAAACACCATATATTTT
TRBV7-8	NA	TRBJ1-6	TRBD1	CASSLGQGAISPLHF	TGTGCCAGCAGCTTAGGCCAGGGGGCCATTTCACCCCTCCACTTT
TRBV7-2	NA	TRBJ2-3	TRBD2	CASGLSSGSDIADTQYF	TGTGCCAGCGGTCTTTCTAGCGGGAGTGATATTGCAGATACGCAGTATTTT
TRBV18	NA	TRBJ1-1	TRBD1	CASSGQGGVLNTEAFF	TGTGCCAGCTCCGGACAGGGAGGCGTTTTGAACACTGAAGCTTTCTTT
TRBV11-3	NA	TRBJ2-3	TRBD2	CASSTALLAGGPDTQYF	TGTGCCAGCAGCACCGCATTACTAGCGGGAGGGCCAGATACGCAGTATTTT
TRBV15	NA	TRBJ1-1	NA	CATSRDRGNTEAFF	TGTGCCACCAGCAGAGATCGGGGGAACACTGAAGCTTTCTTT
TRBV29-1	NA	TRBJ2-7	TRBD2	CSVSGLETVYEQYF	TGCAGCGTCTCGGGACTAGAGACCGTGTACGAGCAGTACTTC
TRBV28	NA	TRBJ1-4	TRBD1	CASSPYRQGLNEKLFF	TGTGCCAGCAGTCCCTATCGACAGGGCCTTAATGAAAAACTGTTTTTT